One TCR beta chain is described in this entry. The antigen remains unidentified. These data belong to a study of blood T cells in healthy people across ages. Between the trimmed V and J ends, which lost 0 bases and 8 bases, there was a span of 15 bases. CDR1 LGHDT and CDR2 YNNKEL come from the germline V gene (reference sequence). This CDR3 is built from 15 residues. Primed by a sample-barcoded 5' primer and a J-beta primer mix, a second PCR proceeded for about 7 to 11 cycles. TCRdb re-called the 5' RACE reads through MiXCR, storing one row per CDR3 protein. The table lists more than 650,000 distinct CDR3 sequences, more than 25% of them singletons. Study-wide results and limits: Roughly linear declines in TCR beta diversity per million T cells occurred with age.

These data were likewise used in another study, on T cells of mothers and their children. That report adds: M1S, a second-PCR primer, added sample barcodes and 2-4 random nucleotides.

Material: blood. The receptor was derived from a boy younger than 18 in good health. The V gene is TRBV3-1, the J gene TRBJ2-3, with D tentatively TRBD2 (6 bases). The CDR3 region is CASSQESSVAGTQYF. CDR3 nucleotides: TGTGCCAGCAGCCAAGAGTCTAGCGTGGCCGGTACGCAGTATTTT.